The next 3 T cell receptor beta chains were all read from a single sample in a study of tumor-infiltrating lymphocytes in localized non-small cell lung cancer. Sequencing used immunoSEQ multiplex PCR; TCRdb keeps in-frame clones, though not all of them. The data show 9,000 to 9,500 clones, around 77% seen once. Sequenced: uninvolved lung tissue not adjacent to the tumor. The receptor set was obtained from a human donor with non-small cell lung cancer.

The chain combines TRBV5-4 with TRBJ1-6; D is possibly TRBD1 (5 bases). The CDR3 extends over 15 amino acids. Trimming stripped 10 bases from V and 6 bases from J, with 20 bases between. Germline V gene sequence: CDR1 SGHNT, CDR2 YYREEE (reference sequence). In DNA, the CDR3 is TGTGCCGTCACGGCTCCGGGGGGAGGTAATTCACCCCTCCACTTT. Translating it yields CAVTAPGGGNSPLHF.

The chain has TRBV27 and TRBJ2-1; D is perhaps TRBD1 or TRBD2 (7 bases each). The CDR3 runs to 19 residues. V was clipped by 5 bases and J by 4 bases, with 27 bases between them. The germline gives CDR1 MNHEY, CDR2 SMNVEV (reference sequence). The DNA of the CDR3 is TGTGCCAGCAGTGTCAGGGGGTTGGGCGGGGGCTCGGGGTACAATGAGCAGTTCTTC. It is translated as CASSVRGLGGGSGYNEQFF.

The chain links TRBV6-1 to TRBJ2-7, with D tentatively TRBD1 or TRBD2 (6 bases each). Germline lookup yields CDR1 MNHNS and CDR2 SASEGT. CDR3 size: 14 residues. Trimming cost V 6 bases and J 5 bases, with 17 bases left between them. The CDR3 spells CASRGGDRPNEQYF. The CDR3, as DNA: TGTGCCAGCAGGGGGGGCGACAGGCCCAACGAGCAGTACTTC.